This T cell receptor beta chain was captured in a study of technical replicates of blood from several donors. The protocol was immunoSEQ multiplex PCR, while the TCRdb copy is restricted to in-frame clones and leaves out a portion. In the table there are under 100,000 clones, 85% to 95% of which are singletons. Sequencing input: T cells isolated from PBMCs. This TCR was recovered from a human donor in good health.

CDR3 in DNA: TGTGCCAGCAGCTTTGCGGGACAGGGGATCTACGAGCAGTACTTC. Translating gives CASSFAGQGIYEQYF. This chain joins TRBV11-3 and TRBJ2-7; 10 bases are shared with TRBD1. V dropped 3 bases and J dropped 3; count of bases not matched to a gene: 5. Germline CDR1 is SGHNT and CDR2 is YENEEA. The CDR3 has 15 amino acids.